This T cell receptor (beta chain) was captured by sequencing in a study of T-cell memory formation after mild COVID-19. Remarks on this clonotype: Antigen: not known.

A single record per CDR3 protein comes from TCRdb applying MiXCR to the 5' RACE reads. The sample shows 280,000 or so distinct CDR3 sequences, roughly 8.2% of them seen only once. CDR1 SGHDT and CDR2 YYEEEE come from the germline V gene. Losses at the gene ends were 5 bases for V and 8 bases for J; bases not matched to a gene: 6. The CDR3 runs 13 residues. General study results and limits: Cross-reactive memory apparently joined, as some responding clones appeared in pre-infection memory. Contracting clones localized mainly to CM and EM when CD4+ and mainly to EMRA when CD8+.

This receptor was obtained from a man aged 18 to 30 who had mild COVID-19 (a few samples of this study predate the infection). Cell type and time point are not known. The sample taken for sequencing was PBMCs or a T cell subset sorted from them (not recorded which). V is TRBV5-6 and J is TRBJ1-3; 8 bases fit TRBD1. The CDR3 loop is CASSHGQGDTIYF. The CDR3 DNA is TGTGCCAGCAGTCACGGACAGGGAGACACCATATATTTT. The full variable domain, its missing parts supplied by reference TRBV5-6 and TRBJ1-3, is DAGVTQSPTHLIKTRGQQVTLRCSPKSGHDTVSWYQQALGQGPQFIFQYYEEEERQRGNFPDRFSGHQFPNYSSELNVNALLLGDSALYLCASSHGQGDTIYFGEGSWLTVV.